This T cell receptor beta chain was recovered during a study of shared clonotypes between healthy human individuals. The V end lost 1 base, the J end lost 0 bases, and 10 bases lay between the germline ends. Per the germline V gene, CDR1 is SEHNR and CDR2 is FQNEAQ (reference sequence). The CDR3 loop spans 16 amino acids. TCRdb keeps only in-frame clones here, not all; method: immunoSEQ multiplex PCR. The sample lists some 2.1 million clones, approximately 92% occurring once. In the naive CD8 group, cells lacked CD45RO and were positively selected for CCR7, so terminally differentiated effector memory CD45RA+ cells were left out.

The chain recombines TRBV7-9 with TRBJ1-3; D is ambiguous. Sample: naive CD8+ T cells from PBMCs. The TCR sequence derives from a man between 18 and 29 years old in good health. Some clones in this sample may be carry-over from other donors' samples. The CDR3 DNA reads TGTGCCAGCAGCTTAGGTGGCAGAGGCTCTGGAAACACCATATATTTT. Translation gives CASSLGGRGSGNTIYF.